A selection of T cell receptor beta chains follows, all from one sample in a study of Tregs in tolerant kidney transplant recipients. The table came from immunoSEQ multiplex PCR; TCRdb's copy has only in-frame clones and leaves some out. The repertoire holds approximately 90,000 clones, with more than 90% as singletons. What was sequenced was CD8+ T cells from blood. The receptors shown here come from a human donor in good health. CDR3s leave out the opening cysteine and the closing phenylalanine or tryptophan. The order of the fields is V gene, J gene, CDR3 protein.

V: TRBV5-1
J: TRBJ1-1
CDR3: ASSLVPDTEAF

V: TRBV5-1
J: TRBJ2-3
CDR3: ASSLGQPTDTQY

V: TRBV4-1
J: TRBJ2-7
CDR3: ASSQVANTYEQY

V: TRBV6-5
J: TRBJ1-1
CDR3: ASSEKGENTEAF

V: TRBV19
J: TRBJ1-1
CDR3: ASSIFRFNTEAF

V: TRBV7-9
J: TRBJ2-7
CDR3: ASSSPSYKVREQY

V: TRBV7-9
J: TRBJ2-2
CDR3: ASSFPTGAPNTGELF

V: TRBV10-3
J: TRBJ2-3
CDR3: AISDTDTQY

V: TRBV6-5
J: TRBJ2-7
CDR3: ASSLQVTYEQY

V: TRBV6-1
J: TRBJ1-1
CDR3: ASRLGGTNTEAF

V: TRBV6-5
J: TRBJ2-4
CDR3: ASRDSANIQY

V: TRBV6-5
J: TRBJ2-2
CDR3: ASSPTITGELF

V: TRBV27
J: TRBJ2-1
CDR3: ASSSGNEQF

V: TRBV29-1
J: TRBJ1-1
CDR3: SVETGGNTEAF

V: TRBV19
J: TRBJ2-7
CDR3: ASSMGIGVGREQY

V: TRBV10-2
J: TRBJ1-1
CDR3: ASSGYRGGAF

V: TRBV11-2
J: TRBJ2-5
CDR3: ASSLGRTTYQETQY

V: TRBV10-1
J: TRBJ1-5
CDR3: ASSESQGNQPQH

V: TRBV10-3
J: TRBJ2-7
CDR3: AISGPGRAYEQY

V: TRBV14
J: TRBJ2-1
CDR3: ASSQDPGVRAYNEQF

V: TRBV7-9
J: TRBJ2-2
CDR3: ASSPPGGGYTGELF

V: TRBV29-1
J: TRBJ1-1
CDR3: SVPQKGASTEAF

V: TRBV19
J: TRBJ2-1
CDR3: ASSISSQGSYNEQF

V: TRBV28
J: TRBJ1-5
CDR3: ASSFMGLNQPQH

V: TRBV27
J: TRBJ1-1
CDR3: ASSLTGYTEAF

V: TRBV2
J: TRBJ1-1
CDR3: ASSGQKNTEAF

V: TRBV27
J: TRBJ2-3
CDR3: ASSLSIGADTQY

V: TRBV4-2
J: TRBJ2-7
CDR3: ASSQDERGSYEQY

V: TRBV6-6
J: TRBJ2-2
CDR3: ASSDGETGELF

V: TRBV4-1
J: TRBJ2-1
CDR3: ASSQRDRIRDNEQF

V: TRBV27
J: TRBJ1-2
CDR3: ASSLQGVHGYT

V: TRBV7-9
J: TRBJ2-5
CDR3: ASSPLERDWETQY

V: TRBV27
J: TRBJ2-7
CDR3: ASSWSRDTSLEQY

V: TRBV30
J: TRBJ2-7
CDR3: AWSHTGYEQY

V: TRBV5-1
J: TRBJ2-7
CDR3: ASSYRQGAGYEQY

V: TRBV15
J: TRBJ1-5
CDR3: ATSRDRGRVQPQH

V: TRBV9
J: TRBJ2-2
CDR3: ASSATTSPSGELF

V: TRBV27
J: TRBJ1-4
CDR3: ASSFGEKLF

V: TRBV30
J: TRBJ2-5
CDR3: AWLDRRQQETQY

V: TRBV7-4
J: TRBJ1-4
CDR3: ASVPVQGPNEKLF

V: TRBV27
J: TRBJ2-7
CDR3: ASSLQEFYEQY

V: TRBV5-4
J: TRBJ2-3
CDR3: ASSLGLADTDTQY

V: TRBV10-1
J: TRBJ2-2
CDR3: ASSKTGYTGELF

V: TRBV29-1
J: TRBJ1-1
CDR3: SVTQGGQGTEAF

V: TRBV21-1
J: TRBJ1-5
CDR3: ASSGGQGGNQPQH

V: TRBV7-9
J: TRBJ2-7
CDR3: ASSLAGSSYEQY

V: TRBV6-5
J: TRBJ1-2
CDR3: ASSYGGSYGYT

V: TRBV7-6
J: TRBJ2-2
CDR3: ASSFPRRGTGNTGELF

V: TRBV19
J: TRBJ1-1
CDR3: ASRGDWQNTEAF